What follows is one T cell receptor (beta chain) and its context. The antigen is undetermined. MiXCR, run by TCRdb on the RT-PCR reads, gives a single entry per CDR3 protein. This sample carries roughly 570,000 distinct CDR3 sequences, 10% to 15% of them seen once, and the ten largest clones take roughly 14%. V gave up 5 bases and J gave up 7 bases; unmatched junction bases: 7. This CDR3 contains 14 residues. CDR1 and CDR2 (germline): MNHEY, SMNVEV (reference sequence). This specimen comes from a study of response to subunit inactivated influenza vaccine. Findings of the study overall: The authors suggested that few new T cells are recruited per seasonal influenza vaccination.

The receptor was isolated from a man aged 50 or older who received an inactivated influenza vaccine. This sequence joins TRBV27 and TRBJ2-2; TRBD2 aligns across 7 bases. The sequencing used PBMCs from blood, collected 45 days after vaccination. The CDR3 DNA is TGTGCCAGCAGTCCGACTAGCTTAGTCGGGGAGCTGTTTTTT. It is translated as CASSPTSLVGELFF.